A single sample is the source of the 15 T cell receptor beta chains below, sequenced in a study of Tregs in tolerant kidney transplant recipients. Assay: immunoSEQ multiplex PCR; the TCRdb copy retains only in-frame clones and omits some. The data show 50,000 or so clones, and the top ten clones hold about 0.76%. Source: CD4+ T cells from blood, taken before the transplant. The receptors were sampled from a human donor who received a combined kidney and bone marrow transplant.

Details on this clone: The read ends 3 residues before the CDR3 terminus; that terminus is restored from the germline J gene. The chain uses TRBV30 and TRBJ1-1; TRBD1 is a possible D gene (6 bases). CDR1 and CDR2 (germline): GTSNPN, SVGIG (reference sequence). This CDR3 comprises 12 residues. The CDR3 loop reads CAWSDRALLAFF. The DNA read from the CDR3 is TGTGCCTGGAGTGACAGGGCCCTTTTG.

Turning to this clone: The observed sequence ends 3 residues before the CDR3 terminus, with the missing tail filled in from the germline J gene. The rearrangement joins TRBV7-9 to TRBJ1-2, with D maybe TRBD1 (5 bases). V was shortened by 5 bases and J by 3 bases, with 13 bases between the two germline ends. The CDR3 totals 14 residues. The germline V gene encodes CDR1 SEHNR and CDR2 FQNEAQ (reference sequence). CDR3 bases read: TGTGCCAGCAGCCTGGGGGGGGGAGACTATGGC. Residues: CASSLGGGDYG. The full CDR3 protein reads CASSLGGGDYGYTF. The full variable domain, in which reference TRBV7-9 and TRBJ1-2 provide the parts outside the CDR3, is DTGVSQNPRHKITKRGQNVTFRCDPISEHNRLYWYRQTLGQGPEFLTYFQNEAQLEKSRLLSDRFSAERPKGSFSTLEIQRTEQGDSAMYLCASSLGGGDYGYTFGSGTRLTVV.

Worth noting for this clone: The CDR3 end falls 3 residues outside the read, so it is completed with the germline J gene. V and J are TRBV30 and TRBJ1-1, with D perhaps matching TRBD1 (5 bases). Germline CDR1 and CDR2: GTSNPN and SVGIG (reference sequence). V lost 0 bases, J lost 0 bases, and 17 bases lay in between. This CDR3 is 17 amino acids long. CDR3: CAWSVGILRGMNTEAFF. The CDR3 bases that were read are TGTGCCTGGAGTGTCGGCATCCTTAGGGGAATGAACACTGAA.

About this clone: The sequence runs out 3 residues before the end of the CDR3; the remainder is reconstructed from the germline J gene. The chain couples TRBV7-8 to TRBJ1-4, with 7 bases lining up with TRBD1. Germline V gene sequence: CDR1 SGHVS, CDR2 FQNEAQ. V lost 5 bases and J lost 8; bases outside the gene matches: 8. The CDR3 is made up of 14 amino acids. The CDR3 loop is CASSTTGWNEKLFF. The covered CDR3 bases are TGTGCCAGCAGCACGACAGGGTGGAACGAAAAA. Filled out from reference TRBV7-8 and TRBJ1-4, the complete variable domain reads GAGVSQSPRYKVAKRGQDVALRCDPISGHVSLFWYQQALGQGPEFLTYFQNEAQLDKSGLPSDRFFAERPEGSVSTLKIQRTQQEDSAVYLCASSTTGWNEKLFFGSGTQLSVL.

As concerns this clone: The read is 3 residues too short to cover the CDR3 end, so that end is filled in from the germline J gene. This rearrangement joins TRBV7-2 to TRBJ1-5; no reliable D call. The V and J ends lost 3 bases and 1 base respectively, with 4 bases between them. CDR1 and CDR2 from the germline V gene are SGHTA and FQGNSA. This CDR3 is built from 13 residues. The CDR3 loop reads CASSFSSNQPQHF. The CDR3 bases that were read are TGTGCCAGCAGCTTCTCCAGCAATCAGCCC.

Incomplete CDR3 DNA: TGCGCCAGCAGACTGGAGGGTAGTGAAAAA. Translation gives CASRLEGSEK. The entire CDR3 is CASRLEGSEKLFF. The chain couples TRBV5-1 to TRBJ1-4; D unclear. The CDR3 end is not reached by the read, which stops 3 residues before it; the germline J gene fills it in. The CDR3 sequence is 13 residues long. V lost 5 bases and J lost 7, with 12 bases in between. The germline gives CDR1 SGHRS, CDR2 YFSETQ.

Concerning this clone: Coverage ceases 3 residues before the CDR3 finishes, and the germline J gene fills in the end. The gene calls are TRBV7-9 and TRBJ2-2; 7 nucleotides match TRBD1. The germline V gene has CDR1 SEHNR and CDR2 FQNEAQ (reference sequence). V shed 5 bases, J shed 4 bases, and the junction held 7 bases outside the gene matches. The CDR3 contains 15 residues. This chain's CDR3 is CASSGRDRLTGELFF. The sequenced CDR3 bases are TGTGCCAGCAGCGGTAGGGACAGACTCACCGGGGAG. The full variable domain, in which reference TRBV7-9 and TRBJ2-2 provide the parts outside the CDR3, is DTGVSQNPRHKITKRGQNVTFRCDPISEHNRLYWYRQTLGQGPEFLTYFQNEAQLEKSRLLSDRFSAERPKGSFSTLEIQRTEQGDSAMYLCASSGRDRLTGELFFGEGSRLTVL.

On this clone itself: Sequencing ends 3 residues short of the CDR3 end; the germline J gene provides the rest. The chain uses TRBV19 and TRBJ1-5; the match to TRBD1 covers 9 bases. After removal of 7 bases from V and 6 bases from J, the junction contained 7 bases not matched to a gene. The CDR3 extends over 14 amino acids. Germline V lookup: CDR1 LNHDA, CDR2 SQIVND (reference sequence). The covered CDR3 bases are TGTGCCAGTACCGGCACAGGGGGCGTTCAGCCC. It codes for CASTGTGGVQP. The CDR3 reads in full as CASTGTGGVQPQHF.

Partial CDR3 DNA: TGTGCCACCACGGACAGAAACACTGAA. Residues: CATTDRNTE. The whole CDR3 protein is CATTDRNTEAFF. V and J are TRBV19 and TRBJ1-1, with D possibly matching TRBD1 (6 bases). The sequenced fragment ends 3 residues before the CDR3 boundary, so the rest is inferred from the germline J gene. The CDR3 runs 12 residues. In germline, CDR1 is LNHDA, CDR2 SQIVND (reference sequence). V was cut by 10 bases and J by 2 bases, with 11 bases left in between.

Comments on this clone: The read is 3 residues too short to cover the CDR3 end, so that end is filled in from the germline J gene. The chain links TRBV7-6 to TRBJ1-1, with D perhaps TRBD1 (5 bases). Per germline, CDR1 SGHVS and CDR2 FNYEAQ. This CDR3 has 13 residues. V lost 5 bases, J lost 1 base, and 8 bases lay in between. CDR3: CASSRDSNTEAFF. The CDR3 DNA, read in part, is TGTGCCAGCAGCCGGGACTCGAACACTGAA. Full variable domain (remainder filled in from reference TRBV7-6 and TRBJ1-1): GAGVSQSPRYKVTKRGQDVALRCDPISGHVSLYWYRQALGQGPEFLTYFNYEAQQDKSGLPNDRFSAERPEGSISTLTIQRTEQRDSAMYRCASSRDSNTEAFFGQGTRLTVV.

About this clone itself: Read coverage stops 3 residues before the CDR3 terminus; the germline J gene supplies the remainder. The J gene is TRBJ1-2, the V gene TRBV7-8; 7 nucleotides agree with TRBD1. The V and J ends lost 4 bases and 4 bases, in that order; junction bases with no gene match: 9. The CDR3 extends over 15 amino acids. Germline V gene sequence: CDR1 SGHVS, CDR2 FQNEAQ. This chain's CDR3 is CASSSADRVGYGYTF. The part of the CDR3 DNA that was read is TGTGCCAGCAGCTCGGCTGACAGGGTCGGCTATGGC.

With regard to this clone: The read stops 3 residues short of the end of the CDR3; the missing end is completed from the germline J gene. V is TRBV2 and J is TRBJ2-5; TRBD1 aligns across 9 bases. There are 13 residues in the CDR3. Germline V gives CDR1 SNHLY, CDR2 FYNNEI. The V gene end was trimmed by 8 bases and the J gene end by 4 bases; junction bases not matched to a gene: 5. CDR3 residues: CASGQGLSETQYF. The sequenced CDR3 bases are TGTGCCAGCGGACAGGGGTTGTCAGAGACC.

Note on this clone: The missing CDR3 end, 3 residues past where the read stops, is filled in from the germline J gene. The rearrangement joins TRBV6-2 or TRBV6-3 to TRBJ2-1, with a tentative D call TRBD2 (5 bases). Germline V gene data show CDR1 as MNHEY and CDR2 as SVGEGT. With 4 bases removed from V and 5 bases from J, the gap between germline ends came to 12 bases. This CDR3 has 14 amino acids. The CDR3: CASSSQVRDNEQFF. The covered CDR3 bases are TGTGCCAGCAGTTCCCAGGTGCGGGACAATGAG.

Remarks on this clone: The missing CDR3 end, 3 residues past where the read stops, is filled in from the germline J gene. This chain uses TRBV19 with TRBJ2-6; D is unclear. V shed 3 bases and J shed 1 base, with 13 bases lying between them. Germline-derived CDR1 and CDR2 are LNHDA and SQIVND (reference sequence). This CDR3 has 17 residues. CDR3 sequence: CASSMTESRSGANVLTF. The sequenced CDR3 bases are TGTGCCAGTAGTATGACGGAAAGCAGGTCTGGGGCCAACGTC.

Note on this clone: The read falls 3 residues short of the CDR3 end, and the missing part is taken from the germline J gene. The chain combines TRBV7-7 with TRBJ2-2; TRBD2 is a possible D gene (5 bases). V was trimmed by 5 bases and J by 6 bases, leaving 7 bases between them. The germline V gene encodes CDR1 SSHAT and CDR2 FNYEAQ (reference sequence). The CDR3 has 12 amino acids. The CDR3 is CASSTGSGELFF. The covered CDR3 bases are TGTGCCAGCAGCACGGGGTCCGGGGAG.